This T cell receptor beta chain stems from a study of beta chain features in type 1 diabetes. Study-wide points: The study found moderately but significantly shorter TCRB CDR3s in all four CD4+ subsets of Type 1 diabetes patients.

A CD45RO/CCR7/CD25/CD127/CD95/CD27 panel sorted naive, central memory, regulatory and stem cell-like memory CD4+ cells. The study reverse transcribed the entire isolated RNA, so it sequenced expressed TCRB transcripts. This table comes from immunoSEQ multiplex PCR, and its TCRdb copy is limited to in-frame clones, with some not included. The table has more than 300,000 clones, over 8.5% seen once. The sample holds many counts of this clone. The antigen is not known. Germline CDR1 and CDR2: SGHAT and FQNNGV. This CDR3 is 13 amino acids long. V trimming: 3 bases; J trimming: 6 bases; junction bases outside the gene matches: 4.

The clonotype was recovered from a man aged 30-40 years with type 1 diabetes. The sequenced sample consisted of central memory CD4+ T cells from blood. V is TRBV11-2 and J is TRBJ1-1; 7 nucleotides match TRBD1. CDR3 protein: CASSLDRKAEAFF. The CDR3 region has the DNA TGTGCCAGCAGCTTGGACAGGAAGGCTGAAGCTTTCTTT.